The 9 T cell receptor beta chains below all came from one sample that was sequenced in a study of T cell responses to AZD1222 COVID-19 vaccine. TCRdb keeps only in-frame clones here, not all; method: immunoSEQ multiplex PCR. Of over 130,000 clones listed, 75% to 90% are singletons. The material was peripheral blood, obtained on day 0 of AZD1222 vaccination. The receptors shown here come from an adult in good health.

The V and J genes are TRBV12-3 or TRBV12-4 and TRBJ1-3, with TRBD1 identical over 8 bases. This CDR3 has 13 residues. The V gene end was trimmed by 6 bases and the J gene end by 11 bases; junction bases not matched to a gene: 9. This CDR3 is CASRPDRGFPIYF. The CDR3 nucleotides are TGTGCCAGCAGGCCCGACAGGGGCTTTCCCATATATTTT.

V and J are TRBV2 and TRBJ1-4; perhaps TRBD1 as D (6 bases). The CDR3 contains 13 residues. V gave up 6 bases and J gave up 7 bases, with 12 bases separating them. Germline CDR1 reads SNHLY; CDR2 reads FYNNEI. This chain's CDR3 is CASSRQEIEKLFF. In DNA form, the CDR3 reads TGTGCCAGCAGCAGACAGGAGATTGAAAAACTGTTTTTT.

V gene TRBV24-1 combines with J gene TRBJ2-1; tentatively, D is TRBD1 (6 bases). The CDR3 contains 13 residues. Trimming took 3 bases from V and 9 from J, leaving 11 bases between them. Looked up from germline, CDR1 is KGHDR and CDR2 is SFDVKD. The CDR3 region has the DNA TGTGCCACCAGTGATGCCAGGGGAACTGAGCAGTTCTTC. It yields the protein CATSDARGTEQFF.

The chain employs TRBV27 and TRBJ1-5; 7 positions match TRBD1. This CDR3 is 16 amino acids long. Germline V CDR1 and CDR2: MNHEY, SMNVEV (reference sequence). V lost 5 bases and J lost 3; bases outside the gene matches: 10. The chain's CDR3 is CASSRFPGGFNQPQHF. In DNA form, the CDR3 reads TGTGCCAGCAGTAGGTTTCCAGGGGGTTTCAATCAGCCCCAGCATTTT.

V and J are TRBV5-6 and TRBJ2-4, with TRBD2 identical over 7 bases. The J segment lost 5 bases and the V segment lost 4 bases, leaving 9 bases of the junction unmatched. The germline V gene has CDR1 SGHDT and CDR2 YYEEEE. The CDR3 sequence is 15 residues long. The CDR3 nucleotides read TGTGCCAGCAGCGAAACCGGGACTATGCAAAACATTCAGTACTTC. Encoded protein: CASSETGTMQNIQYF.

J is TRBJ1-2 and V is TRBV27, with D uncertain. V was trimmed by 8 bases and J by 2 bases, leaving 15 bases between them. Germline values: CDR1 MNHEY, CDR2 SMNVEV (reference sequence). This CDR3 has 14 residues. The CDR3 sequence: CASSSVTGNYGYTF. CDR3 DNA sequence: TGTGCCAGCTCCTCCGTTACGGGGAACTATGGCTACACCTTC.

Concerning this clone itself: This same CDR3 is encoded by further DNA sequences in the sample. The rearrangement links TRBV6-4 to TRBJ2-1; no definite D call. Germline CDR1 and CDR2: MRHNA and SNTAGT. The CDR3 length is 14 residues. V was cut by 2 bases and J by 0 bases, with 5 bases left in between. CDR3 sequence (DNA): TGTGCCAGCAGTGACGGAAGCTCCTACAATGAGCAGTTCTTC. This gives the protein CASSDGSSYNEQFF.

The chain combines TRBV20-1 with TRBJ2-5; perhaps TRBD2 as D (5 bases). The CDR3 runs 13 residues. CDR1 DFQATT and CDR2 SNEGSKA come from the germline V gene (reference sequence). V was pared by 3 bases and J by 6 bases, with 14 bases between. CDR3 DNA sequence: TGCAGTGCTAGTATTGGTAGCGAAAAGACCCAGTACTTC. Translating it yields CSASIGSEKTQYF.

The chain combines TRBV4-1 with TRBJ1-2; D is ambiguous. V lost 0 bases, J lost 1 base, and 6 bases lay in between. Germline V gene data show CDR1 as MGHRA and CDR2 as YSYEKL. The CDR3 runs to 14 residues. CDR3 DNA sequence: TGCGCCAGCAGCCAAGATGTCCTTAACTATGGCTACACCTTC. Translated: CASSQDVLNYGYTF.